This T cell receptor (beta chain) comes out of a study of cytomegalovirus exposure and HLA in healthy donors. Study-level results: Researchers counted some 150 TCR beta chains as cytomegalovirus-associated.

About this clone: Its antigen is not known.

The germline V gene encodes CDR1 PRHDT and CDR2 FYEKMQ (reference sequence). CDR3 length: 16 amino acids. The V end was cut by 1 base, the J end by 0 bases, with 10 bases between. Sequenced by immunoSEQ multiplex PCR; TCRdb stores in-frame clones only, minus some. The sample has 170,000 or so clones, less than 85% seen once. The chain couples TRBV13 to TRBJ2-1; tentatively, D is TRBD2 (5 bases). This receptor was obtained from a man younger than 35 in good health and CMV-seropositive. The source material was PBMCs. CDR3 region: CASSLAAESSYNEQFF. The CDR3 DNA follows: TGTGCCAGCAGCTTAGCAGCGGAGAGCTCCTACAATGAGCAGTTCTTC. The full variable domain, with the rest looked up from reference TRBV13 and TRBJ2-1, is AAGVIQSPRHLIKEKRETATLKCYPIPRHDTVYWYQQGPGQDPQFLISFYEKMQSDKGSIPDRFSAQQFSDYHSELNMSSLELGDSALYFCASSLAAESSYNEQFFGPGTRLTVL.